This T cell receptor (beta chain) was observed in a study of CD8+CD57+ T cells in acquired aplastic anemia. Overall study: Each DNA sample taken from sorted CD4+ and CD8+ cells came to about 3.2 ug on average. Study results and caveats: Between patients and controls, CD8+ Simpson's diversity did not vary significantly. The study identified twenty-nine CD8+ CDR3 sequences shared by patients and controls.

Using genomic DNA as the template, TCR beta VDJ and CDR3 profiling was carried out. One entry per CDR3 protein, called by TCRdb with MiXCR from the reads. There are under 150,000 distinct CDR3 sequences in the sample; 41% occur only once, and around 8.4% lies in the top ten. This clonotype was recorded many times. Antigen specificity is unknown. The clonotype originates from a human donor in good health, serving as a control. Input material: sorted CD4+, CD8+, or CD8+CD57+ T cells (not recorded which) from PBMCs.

The DNA for the CDR3 is TGCAGTGCTAGAGATGTACAGGGGGGGGAAAAACTGTTTTTT. This encodes CSARDVQGGEKLFF. The chain is built from TRBV20-1 and TRBJ1-4; 8 nucleotides agree with TRBD1. Germline V gene sequence: CDR1 DFQATT, CDR2 SNEGSKA (reference sequence). This CDR3 contains 14 residues. With V trimmed by 0 bases and J by 8 bases, 5 bases remained unmatched.